This TCR beta chain was sequenced in a study of T cells in localized non-small cell lung cancer. This clone was seen a few times. Some clones are missing from TCRdb's copy, which holds only in-frame ones; the method was immunoSEQ multiplex PCR. The data show several thousand clones, around 24% seen once. The TCR originated in a female donor of 60 years or more with stage I lung adenocarcinoma. This sample comprised lung tumor tissue, obtained before any cancer treatment.

The CDR3 loop is CASSLYAGTGGLWEQYF. For the CDR3, the DNA is TGTGCCAGCAGCTTATATGCTGGGACAGGGGGCCTCTGGGAGCAGTACTTC. The rearrangement links TRBV11-3 to TRBJ2-7; 12 bases map to TRBD1. Losses at the gene ends were 2 bases for V and 7 bases for J; bases not matched to a gene: 12. Germline V CDR1 and CDR2: SGHNT, YENEEA. The CDR3 sequence is 17 residues long. Variable domain in full (rest from reference TRBV11-3 and TRBJ2-7): EAGVVQSPRYKIIEKKQPVAFWCNPISGHNTLYWYLQNLGQGPELLIRYENEEAVDDSQLPKDRFSAERLKGVDSTLKIQPAELGDSAVYLCASSLYAGTGGLWEQYFGPGTRLTVT.